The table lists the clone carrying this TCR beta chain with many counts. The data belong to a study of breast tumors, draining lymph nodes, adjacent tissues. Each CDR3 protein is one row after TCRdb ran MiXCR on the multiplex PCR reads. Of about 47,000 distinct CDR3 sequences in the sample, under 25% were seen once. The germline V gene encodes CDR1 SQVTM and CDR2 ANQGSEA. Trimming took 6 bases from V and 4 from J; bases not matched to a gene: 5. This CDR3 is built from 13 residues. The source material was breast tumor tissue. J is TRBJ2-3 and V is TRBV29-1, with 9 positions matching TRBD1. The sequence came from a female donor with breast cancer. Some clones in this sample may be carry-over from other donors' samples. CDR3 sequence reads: CSVGTGTADTQYF. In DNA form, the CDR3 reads TGCAGCGTCGGGACAGGGACAGCAGATACGCAGTATTTT.